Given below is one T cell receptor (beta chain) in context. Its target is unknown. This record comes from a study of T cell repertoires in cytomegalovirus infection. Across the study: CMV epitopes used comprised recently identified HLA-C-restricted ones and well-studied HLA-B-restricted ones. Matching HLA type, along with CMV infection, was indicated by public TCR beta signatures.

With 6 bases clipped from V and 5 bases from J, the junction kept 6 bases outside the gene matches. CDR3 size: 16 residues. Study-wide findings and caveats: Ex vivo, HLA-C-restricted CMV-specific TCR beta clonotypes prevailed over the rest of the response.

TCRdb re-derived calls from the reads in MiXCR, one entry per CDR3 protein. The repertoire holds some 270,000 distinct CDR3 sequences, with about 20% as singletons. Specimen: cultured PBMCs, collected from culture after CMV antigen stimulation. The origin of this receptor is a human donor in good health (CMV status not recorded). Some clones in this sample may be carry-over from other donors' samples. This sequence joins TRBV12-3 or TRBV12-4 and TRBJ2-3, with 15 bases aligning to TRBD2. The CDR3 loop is CASSLGLAGGKDTQYF. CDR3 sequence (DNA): TGTGCCAGCAGCCTGGGACTAGCGGGAGGTAAAGATACGCAGTATTTT.